The source of this T cell receptor (beta chain) is a study of T cells in Graves' hyperthyroidism and ophthalmopathy. What was amplified from RNA transcripts were TCR beta CDR3 regions. The HTBI primer set served for first-round RT-PCR of the TCR CDR3. Via MiXCR, TCRdb re-called the multiplex PCR reads, giving one row per CDR3 protein. The profile shows about 660,000 distinct CDR3 sequences, roughly 46% of them singletons. Concerning this clonotype itself: At one end the junction does not follow the germline gene, possibly because of a read error.

A patient was excluded if there was uncontrolled infection, other autoimmune disease, pregnancy or lactation. Diagnostic assessment was based on clinical symptoms, serum thyroxine and TRAb, thyroid ultrasound and orbital computed tomography. Germline V gene sequence: CDR1 SGHKS, CDR2 YYEKEE (reference sequence). The CDR3 totals 17 residues. Sequenced sample: peripheral blood or thyroid tissue (not recorded which). This clonotype originated in an adult man with Graves' disease, either hyperthyroidism or ophthalmopathy (not recorded which). V gene TRBV5-5 combines with J gene TRBJ1-4, with 7 bases fitting TRBD1. This CDR3 is CASSYTGDGSTNEKLFF. The DNA of the CDR3 is TGCGCCAGCAGCTATACAGGGGACGGCTCAACTAATGAAAAACTGTTTTTT.